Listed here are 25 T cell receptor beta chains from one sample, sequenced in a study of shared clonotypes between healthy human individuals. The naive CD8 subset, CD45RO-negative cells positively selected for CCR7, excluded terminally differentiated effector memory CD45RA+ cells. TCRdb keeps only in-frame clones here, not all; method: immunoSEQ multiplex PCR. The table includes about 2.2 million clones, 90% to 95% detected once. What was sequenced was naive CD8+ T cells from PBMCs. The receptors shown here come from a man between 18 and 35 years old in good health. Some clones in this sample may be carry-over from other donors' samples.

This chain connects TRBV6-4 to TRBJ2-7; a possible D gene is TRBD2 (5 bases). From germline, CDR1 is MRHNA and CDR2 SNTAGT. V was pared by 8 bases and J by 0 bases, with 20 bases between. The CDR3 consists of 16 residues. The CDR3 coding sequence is TGTGCCAGCTTCTTCCGAGCGGTCCGGAGCTCCTACGAGCAGTACTTC. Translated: CASFFRAVRSSYEQYF.

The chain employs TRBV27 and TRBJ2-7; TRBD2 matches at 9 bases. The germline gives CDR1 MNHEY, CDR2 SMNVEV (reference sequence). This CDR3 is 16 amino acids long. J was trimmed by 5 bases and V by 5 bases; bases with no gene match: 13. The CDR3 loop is CASSPSSGTSPHEQYF. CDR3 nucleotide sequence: TGTGCCAGCAGTCCTTCATCCGGGACTAGCCCCCACGAGCAGTACTTC.

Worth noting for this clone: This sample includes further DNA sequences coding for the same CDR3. CDR3 loop: CSARNTEAFF. In nucleotides, the CDR3 is TGCAGCGCGAGGAACACTGAAGCTTTCTTT. This chain joins TRBV29-1 and TRBJ1-1; D is unresolved. Deletions cut 7 bases from V and 1 base from J, with 4 bases between. Germline V gene data show CDR1 as SQVTM and CDR2 as ANQGSEA. The CDR3 spans 10 residues.

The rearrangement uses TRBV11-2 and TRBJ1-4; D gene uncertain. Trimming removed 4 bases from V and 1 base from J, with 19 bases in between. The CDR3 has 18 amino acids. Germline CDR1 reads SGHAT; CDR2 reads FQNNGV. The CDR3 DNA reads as TGTGCCAGCAGCTACCTGGACGGGAGCGAAGGAACTAATGAAAAACTGTTTTTT. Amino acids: CASSYLDGSEGTNEKLFF.

CDR3 region: CASSNRLAGDGNEQFF. Here the CDR3 DNA reads TGTGCCAGCAGCAACAGGCTAGCGGGAGACGGTAATGAGCAGTTCTTC. The rearrangement joins TRBV28 to TRBJ2-1, with 10 positions matching TRBD2. Germline CDR1 is MDHEN and CDR2 is SYDVKM. V shed 6 bases and J 7 bases; nucleotides not matched to a gene: 12. The CDR3 is 16 residues long.

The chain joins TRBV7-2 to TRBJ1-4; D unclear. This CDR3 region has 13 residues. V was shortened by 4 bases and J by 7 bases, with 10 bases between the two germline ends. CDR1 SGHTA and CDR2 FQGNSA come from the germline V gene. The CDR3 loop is CASSSGRVEKLFF. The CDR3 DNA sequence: TGTGCCAGCAGCTCCGGTAGAGTTGAAAAACTGTTTTTT.

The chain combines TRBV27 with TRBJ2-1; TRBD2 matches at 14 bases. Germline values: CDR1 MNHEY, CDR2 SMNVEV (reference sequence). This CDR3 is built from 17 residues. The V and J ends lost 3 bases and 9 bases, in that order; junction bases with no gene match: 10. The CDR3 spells CASSFLGTSGSKGEQFF. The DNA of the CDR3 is TGTGCCAGCAGTTTTTTAGGGACTAGCGGGAGTAAGGGTGAGCAGTTCTTC.

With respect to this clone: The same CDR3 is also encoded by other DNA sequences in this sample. CDR3 protein: CASSFPTYEQYF. The CDR3 DNA sequence: TGTGCCAGCAGCTTCCCGACCTACGAGCAGTACTTC. This chain joins TRBV11-2 and TRBJ2-7; D gene uncertain. Germline CDR1 reads SGHAT; CDR2 reads FQNNGV. V lost 3 bases to trimming and J lost 2 bases, with 5 bases between them. The CDR3 is 12 residues long.

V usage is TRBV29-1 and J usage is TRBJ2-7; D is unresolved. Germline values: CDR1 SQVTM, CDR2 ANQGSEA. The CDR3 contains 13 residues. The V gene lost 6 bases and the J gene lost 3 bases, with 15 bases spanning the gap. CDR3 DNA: TGCAGCGTGGGCCCGAGGCGGAACTACGAGCAGTACTTC. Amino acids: CSVGPRRNYEQYF.

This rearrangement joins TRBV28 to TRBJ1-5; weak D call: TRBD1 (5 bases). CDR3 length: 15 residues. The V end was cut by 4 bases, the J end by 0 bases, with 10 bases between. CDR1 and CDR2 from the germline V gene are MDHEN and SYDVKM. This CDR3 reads CASSSFQGSNQPQHF. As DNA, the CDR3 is TGTGCCAGCAGTTCCTTTCAGGGTAGCAATCAGCCCCAGCATTTT.

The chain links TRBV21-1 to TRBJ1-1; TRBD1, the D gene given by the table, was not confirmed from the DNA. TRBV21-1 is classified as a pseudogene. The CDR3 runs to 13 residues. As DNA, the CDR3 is TGTGCCAGCAGCAACCGGACAGGGCCCCGTTCTTTCTTT. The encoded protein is CASSNRTGPRSFF.

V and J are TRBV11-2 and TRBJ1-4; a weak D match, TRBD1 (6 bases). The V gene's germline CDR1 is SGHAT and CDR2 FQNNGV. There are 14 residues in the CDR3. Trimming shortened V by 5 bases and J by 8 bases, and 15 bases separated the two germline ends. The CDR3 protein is CASSQQGKEEKLFF. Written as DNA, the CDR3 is TGTGCCAGCAGCCAGCAGGGGAAGGAAGAAAAACTGTTTTTT. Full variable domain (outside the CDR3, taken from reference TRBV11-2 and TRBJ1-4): EAGVAQSPRYKIIEKRQSVAFWCNPISGHATLYWYQQILGQGPKLLIQFQNNGVVDDSQLPKDRFSAERLKGVDSTLKIQPAKLEDSAVYLCASSQQGKEEKLFFGSGTQLSVL.

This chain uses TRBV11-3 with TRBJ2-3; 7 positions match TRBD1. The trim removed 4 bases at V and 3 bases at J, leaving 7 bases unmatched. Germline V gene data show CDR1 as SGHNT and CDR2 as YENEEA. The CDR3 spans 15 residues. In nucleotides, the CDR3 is TGTGCCAGCAGCTCCCGGGACAGCCCGACAGATACGCAGTATTTT. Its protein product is CASSSRDSPTDTQYF.

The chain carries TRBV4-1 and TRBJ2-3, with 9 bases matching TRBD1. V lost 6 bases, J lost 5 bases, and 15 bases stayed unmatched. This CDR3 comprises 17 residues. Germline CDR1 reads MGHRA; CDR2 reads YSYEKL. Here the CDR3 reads CASRRKPGQGSGDTQYF. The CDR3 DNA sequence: TGCGCCAGCAGGCGAAAACCGGGACAGGGCTCGGGAGATACGCAGTATTTT.

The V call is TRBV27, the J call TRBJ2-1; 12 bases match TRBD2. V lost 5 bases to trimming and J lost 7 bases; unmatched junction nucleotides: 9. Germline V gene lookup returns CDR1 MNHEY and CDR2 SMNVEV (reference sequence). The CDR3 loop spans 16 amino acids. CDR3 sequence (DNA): TGTGCCAGCAGTCCACTAGCGGGAGGCGGGTCGAATGAGCAGTTCTTC. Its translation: CASSPLAGGGSNEQFF.

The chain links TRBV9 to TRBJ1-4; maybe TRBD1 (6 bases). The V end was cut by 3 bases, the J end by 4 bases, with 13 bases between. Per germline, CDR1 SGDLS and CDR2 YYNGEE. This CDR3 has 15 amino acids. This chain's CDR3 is CASSEQGRGNEKLFF. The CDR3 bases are TGTGCCAGCAGCGAACAGGGCCGGGGTAATGAAAAACTGTTTTTT.

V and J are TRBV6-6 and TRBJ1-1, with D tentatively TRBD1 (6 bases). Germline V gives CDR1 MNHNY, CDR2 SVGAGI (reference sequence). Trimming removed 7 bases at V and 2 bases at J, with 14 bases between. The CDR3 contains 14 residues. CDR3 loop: CASTNGGRNTEAFF. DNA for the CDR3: TGTGCCAGCACGAACGGGGGGCGAAACACTGAAGCTTTCTTT.

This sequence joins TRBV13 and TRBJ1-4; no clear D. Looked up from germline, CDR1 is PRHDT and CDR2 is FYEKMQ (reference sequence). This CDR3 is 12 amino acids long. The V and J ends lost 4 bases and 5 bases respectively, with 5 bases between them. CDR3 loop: CASSYQNEKLFF. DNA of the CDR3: TGTGCCAGCAGCTACCAAAATGAAAAACTGTTTTTT.

The CDR3 DNA sequence: TGTGCCACCAGCAGGACCAAGGCGGGGACTAGGCGACTGGAGCAGTTCTTC. This codes for CATSRTKAGTRRLEQFF. V gene TRBV15 combines with J gene TRBJ2-1; TRBD2 matches at 8 bases. This CDR3 is built from 17 residues. The germline CDR1 and CDR2 sequences are LNHNV and YYDKDF (reference sequence). V was pared by 3 bases and J by 10 bases, with 17 bases of the junction left unmatched. Supplemented by reference TRBV15 and TRBJ2-1, the full variable domain reads DAMVIQNPRYQVTQFGKPVTLSCSQTLNHNVMYWYQQKSSQAPKLLFHYYDKDFNNEADTPDNFQSRRPNTSFCFLDIRSPGLGDTAMYLCATSRTKAGTRRLEQFFGPGTRLTVL.

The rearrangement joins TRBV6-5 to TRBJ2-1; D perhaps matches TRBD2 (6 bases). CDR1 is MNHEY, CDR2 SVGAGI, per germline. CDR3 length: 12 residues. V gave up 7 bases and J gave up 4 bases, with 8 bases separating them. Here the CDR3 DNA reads TGTGCCAGCAAAGGGACTTACAATGAGCAGTTCTTC. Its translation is CASKGTYNEQFF.

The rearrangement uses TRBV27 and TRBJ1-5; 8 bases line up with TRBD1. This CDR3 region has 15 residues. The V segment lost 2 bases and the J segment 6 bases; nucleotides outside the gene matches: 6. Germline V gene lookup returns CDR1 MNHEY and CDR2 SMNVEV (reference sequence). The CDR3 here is CASSLGQGFTQPQHF. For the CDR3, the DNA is TGTGCCAGCAGTTTAGGACAGGGATTCACTCAGCCCCAGCATTTT.

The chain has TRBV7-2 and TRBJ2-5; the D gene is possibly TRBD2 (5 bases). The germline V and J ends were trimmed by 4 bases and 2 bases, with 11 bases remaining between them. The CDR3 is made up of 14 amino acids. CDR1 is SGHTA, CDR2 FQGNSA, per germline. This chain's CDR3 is CASSSRTLQETQYF. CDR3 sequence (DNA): TGTGCCAGCAGCTCCCGGACTCTTCAAGAGACCCAGTACTTC.

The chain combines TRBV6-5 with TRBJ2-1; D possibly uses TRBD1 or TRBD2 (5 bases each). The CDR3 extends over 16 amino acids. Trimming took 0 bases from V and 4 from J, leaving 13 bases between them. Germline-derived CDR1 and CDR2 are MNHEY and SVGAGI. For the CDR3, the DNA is TGTGCCAGCAGTTACTCGGTGGGGGATCGTTACAATGAGCAGTTCTTC. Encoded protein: CASSYSVGDRYNEQFF.

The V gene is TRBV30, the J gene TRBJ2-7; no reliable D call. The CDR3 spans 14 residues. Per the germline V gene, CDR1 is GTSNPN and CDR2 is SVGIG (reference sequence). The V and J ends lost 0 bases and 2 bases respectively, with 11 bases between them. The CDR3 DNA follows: TGTGCCTGGAGTGTACATTACAGAACCTACGAGCAGTACTTC. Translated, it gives CAWSVHYRTYEQYF.

CDR3 sequence (DNA): TGTGCCAGCAGTCCAGGGCCGGTTGGTGGAAACACCATATATTTT. Translated, it gives CASSPGPVGGNTIYF. This chain links TRBV6-5 with TRBJ1-3; D might be TRBD1 (5 bases). Trimming stripped 5 bases from V and 3 bases from J, with 14 bases between. From germline, CDR1 is MNHEY and CDR2 SVGAGI. This CDR3 comprises 15 residues.